This T cell receptor (beta chain) came from a study of beta chain features in type 1 diabetes. With V trimmed by 7 bases and J by 3 bases, 9 bases remained unmatched. Germline assignment: CDR1 ENHRY and CDR2 SYGVKD. The CDR3 is made up of 15 amino acids. Blood was drawn once from each donor into heparinised tubes. The draws averaged approximately 110 mL. Of the isolated RNA, all was reverse transcribed, and so the sequenced material was expressed TCRB transcripts. The assay was immunoSEQ multiplex PCR, and TCRdb's table has in-frame clones only and misses some. The table shows some 220,000 clones, with roughly 10% occurring only once.

Sequencing used central memory CD4+ T cells from blood. The gene calls are TRBV10-3 and TRBJ2-1, with 7 bases fitting TRBD1. The source is a young man in good health. CDR3 protein: CAINSDRERYNEQFF. In DNA form, the CDR3 reads TGTGCCATCAACTCAGACAGGGAGCGCTACAATGAGCAGTTCTTC.